This is a list of T cell receptor beta chains from one sample in a study of T cell repertoires in cytomegalovirus infection. TCRdb used MiXCR to reprocess the reads, holding one entry per CDR3 protein. The table records approximately 160,000 distinct CDR3 sequences, 17% of them present only once. The sequenced sample was CD8+ T cells from PBMCs. The receptors stem from a human donor in good health (CMV status not recorded). Some clones in this sample may be carry-over from other donors' samples. Both conserved end residues are part of each CDR3. A D gene is named only where the DNA matches it firmly. Clone sizes are given selectively: once, few, many, or a class where the clone is expanded.

many,.,TRBV28,TRBJ2-7,CASGNPNGGLKYEQYF,TGTGCCAGTGGAAATCCTAACGGGGGCCTTAAATACGAGCAGTACTTC
few,.,TRBV29-1,TRBJ1-1,CSVRRDHTEAFF,TGCAGCGTTCGAAGGGACCACACTGAAGCTTTCTTT
many,TRBD2,TRBV20-1,TRBJ2-1,CSARVIAGDSGEQFF,TGCAGTGCTAGAGTTATAGCGGGAGATTCGGGTGAGCAGTTCTTC
.,TRBD2,TRBV12-5,TRBJ2-7,CASGLVLASGRREQYF,TGTGCTAGTGGTTTGGTACTGGCTAGCGGGAGGCGGGAGCAGTACTTC
few,.,TRBV2,TRBJ1-5,CASRAGLSSNQPQHF,TGTGCCAGCAGAGCAGGGCTATCAAGCAATCAGCCCCAGCATTTT
few,TRBD1,TRBV2,TRBJ2-7,CASMARQGYEQYF,TGTGCCAGCATGGCCCGACAGGGCTACGAGCAGTACTTC
many,.,TRBV28,TRBJ2-1,CASNPGEDVFDEQFF,TGTGCCAGCAATCCTGGGGAGGACGTCTTTGATGAGCAGTTCTTC
few,.,TRBV13,TRBJ2-1,CASSPRGMDEQFF,TGTGCCAGCAGTCCTAGGGGGATGGATGAGCAGTTCTTC
.,TRBD1,TRBV27,TRBJ2-7,CASRTTGGPFYEQYF,TGTGCCAGCAGAACAACAGGGGGTCCTTTCTACGAGCAGTACTTC
few,.,TRBV7-9,TRBJ1-1,CASSLAPEENTEAFF,TGTGCCAGCAGCTTAGCGCCGGAAGAGAACACTGAAGCTTTCTTT
few,.,TRBV15,TRBJ2-1,CATMGVPDYNEQFF,TGTGCCACCATGGGGGTCCCGGACTACAATGAGCAGTTCTTC
.,TRBD2,TRBV7-2,TRBJ2-3,CASSQLTSGPETDTQYF,TGTGCCAGCAGCCAGCTGACTAGCGGACCTGAGACAGATACGCAGTATTTT
.,.,TRBV7-8,TRBJ2-4,CASSKQGWGGKNIQYF,TGTGCCAGCAGCAAACAGGGTTGGGGGGGCAAAAACATTCAGTACTTC
few,.,TRBV15,TRBJ2-3,CATSRVPGATDTQYF,TGTGCCACCAGCAGAGTGCCGGGAGCTACAGATACGCAGTATTTT
many,TRBD1,TRBV7-8,TRBJ1-5,CASSYRGQSNQPQHF,TGTGCCAGCAGCTACAGGGGGCAGAGCAATCAGCCCCAGCATTTT
few,TRBD1,TRBV6-2/TRBV6-3,TRBJ2-1,CASSWLGGWYNEQFF,TGTGCCAGCAGTTGGTTAGGGGGCTGGTACAATGAGCAGTTCTTC
few,.,TRBV7-8,TRBJ2-2,CASSIRRDSYTGELFF,TGTGCCAGCAGCATAAGACGGGATTCCTACACCGGGGAGCTGTTTTTT
.,.,TRBV25-1,TRBJ1-2,CASSQGWGDGYTF,TGTGCCAGCAGTCAGGGTTGGGGAGATGGCTACACCTTC
few,.,TRBV7-9,TRBJ1-2,CASSHATYGYTF,TGTGCCAGCAGCCATGCCACCTATGGCTACACCTTC
few,TRBD1,TRBV7-9,TRBJ2-7,CASSLEGQGFYEQYF,TGTGCCAGCAGCTTAGAAGGACAGGGTTTCTACGAGCAGTACTTC
few,.,TRBV7-9,TRBJ2-7,CASDAGPPHEQYF,TGTGCCAGCGACGCTGGGCCACCACACGAGCAGTACTTC
.,.,TRBV6-2/TRBV6-3,TRBJ1-1,CASSQLGDRAFF,TGTGCCAGCAGCCAGTTGGGGGACCGAGCTTTCTTT
many,.,TRBV6-5,TRBJ2-1,CASSSSGNEQFF,TGTGCCAGCAGTTCGTCCGGGAATGAGCAGTTCTTC
once,.,TRBV5-1,TRBJ1-1,CASSLRQMNTEAFF,TGCGCCAGCAGCCTTCGACAGATGAACACTGAAGCTTTCTTT
few,TRBD2,TRBV19,TRBJ2-1,CASTTGGYNEQFF,TGTGCCAGTACTACGGGAGGGTACAATGAGCAGTTCTTC
.,.,TRBV5-6,TRBJ1-2,CASSLSADGYTF,TGTGCCAGCAGCCTGTCTGCAGATGGCTACACCTTC
.,TRBD1,TRBV28,TRBJ2-2,CASRTGGVGELFF,TGTGCCAGCAGGACAGGGGGCGTCGGGGAGCTGTTTTTT
few,.,TRBV19,TRBJ2-7,CASSSGPLPAYEQYF,TGTGCCAGTAGCTCGGGACCCCTCCCAGCCTACGAGCAGTACTTC
few,.,TRBV7-9,TRBJ1-5,CASSLGLNNQPQHF,TGTGCCAGCAGCTTAGGACTGAACAATCAGCCCCAGCATTTT
many,TRBD1,TRBV19,TRBJ1-5,CATMAGGNQPQHF,TGTGCCACGATGGCAGGGGGTAATCAGCCCCAGCATTTT
many,.,TRBV7-2,TRBJ2-5,CASSLWGEETQYF,TGTGCCAGCAGCTTATGGGGGGAGGAGACCCAGTACTTC
.,.,TRBV6-2/TRBV6-3,TRBJ1-4,CASRRIDGEKLFF,TGTGCCAGCAGAAGGATCGACGGGGAAAAACTGTTTTTT
few,.,TRBV7-2,TRBJ2-3,CASSLAKGLADTDTQYF,TGTGCCAGCAGCTTAGCGAAGGGGCTAGCAGACACAGATACGCAGTATTTT
once,TRBD2,TRBV6-5,TRBJ2-1,CASSLREGLASGEQFF,TGTGCCAGCAGTCTCAGAGAGGGACTAGCGAGCGGTGAGCAGTTCTTC
few,TRBD2,TRBV6-2/TRBV6-3,TRBJ2-7,CASSYLGLAAYEQYF,TGTGCCAGCAGTTACCTTGGACTAGCGGCCTACGAGCAGTACTTC
few,.,TRBV7-8,TRBJ2-3,CASSLAGRAYTDTQYF,TGTGCCAGCAGCTTAGCTGGCAGGGCCTACACAGATACGCAGTATTTT